Each of the 18 T cell receptor beta chains below was sequenced from the same sample in a study of OX40 agonist ivuxolimab in advanced cancers. Assay used: immunoSEQ multiplex PCR; TCRdb lists only in-frame clones, some missing. The sample yields 70,000 or so clones, about 85% seen once. Sequencing was performed on CD4+ or CD8+ T cells sorted from blood, taken in a trial of the OX40 agonist ivuxolimab. Source of these receptors: an adult with an advanced solid tumor such as melanoma, head and neck, liver or kidney cancer.

The chain recombines TRBV28 with TRBJ2-7; D is unclear. Trimming took off 5 bases at V and 2 bases at J, with 7 bases between the two ends. This CDR3 region has 12 residues. Germline values: CDR1 MDHEN, CDR2 SYDVKM. CDR3 coding DNA: TGTGCCAGCAGTCCCCTGACCTACGAGCAGTACTTC. This gives the protein CASSPLTYEQYF.

CDR3 coding DNA: TGTGCCAGTGGCGGACGCCAGACAATTGGGGAGCTGTTTTTT. It yields the protein CASGGRQTIGELFF. The J gene is TRBJ2-2, the V gene TRBV19; no clear D gene. V was clipped by 8 bases and J by 8 bases, with 18 bases between them. The CDR3 totals 14 residues. From germline, CDR1 is LNHDA and CDR2 SQIVND (reference sequence).

The chain uses TRBV27 and TRBJ2-7; D uncertain. Trimming took off 6 bases at V and 0 bases at J, with 12 bases between the two ends. The CDR3 extends over 14 amino acids. In germline, CDR1 is MNHEY, CDR2 SMNVEV (reference sequence). The CDR3 DNA follows: TGTGCCAGCAGCCCAAACCAGGTCTCCTACGAGCAGTACTTC. Translating gives CASSPNQVSYEQYF.

The chain joins TRBV6-5 to TRBJ2-2; tentative D call: TRBD2 (6 bases). The CDR3 extends over 13 amino acids. V lost 4 bases to trimming and J lost 6 bases, with 9 bases between them. Germline V gene data show CDR1 as MNHEY and CDR2 as SVGAGI. The CDR3 loop reads CASSLGGPGELFF. The CDR3 nucleotides are TGTGCCAGCAGTTTAGGAGGGCCCGGGGAGCTGTTTTTT.

The rearrangement joins TRBV9 to TRBJ2-1; 7 nucleotides agree with TRBD1. Germline loops: CDR1 SGDLS, CDR2 YYNGEE. This CDR3 contains 15 residues. The junction had 7 bases not matched to a gene; V was cut back by 4 bases and J by 3 bases. The CDR3 region has the DNA TGTGCCAGCAGCCCGCAGGGGGTCCGCTACAATGAGCAGTTCTTC. As protein: CASSPQGVRYNEQFF.

The chain links TRBV5-8 to TRBJ1-1, with D maybe TRBD1 (6 bases). The CDR3 extends over 14 amino acids. CDR1 is SGHTS and CDR2 is YDEGEE in the germline V gene. Trimming pared 5 bases from V and 4 bases from J, leaving 15 bases between. This CDR3 is CASRYRVGGTEAFF. The CDR3 DNA sequence: TGTGCCAGCAGATACAGGGTGGGGGGCACTGAAGCTTTCTTT.

Worth noting for this clone: At one end the junction does not follow the germline gene, possibly because of a read error. The chain recombines TRBV19 with TRBJ2-3; 10 bases are shared with TRBD1. CDR1 and CDR2 (germline): LNHDA, SQIVND (reference sequence). This CDR3 is 15 amino acids long. In DNA form, the CDR3 reads TGTGCCAGTAGCATAGGGACAGGGGTTAGGGATACGCAGTATTTT. Protein product: CASSIGTGVRDTQYF.

This chain uses TRBV10-2 with TRBJ2-1, with D unclear. Germline CDR1 WSHSY, CDR2 SAAADI. Trimming removed 3 bases from V and 5 bases from J, with 5 bases in between. This CDR3 has 12 residues. CDR3 nucleotides: TGCGCCAGCAGTGATTATAACAATGAGCAGTTCTTC. Protein: CASSDYNNEQFF.

The chain recombines TRBV4-1 with TRBJ2-7; no firm D call. Looked up from germline, CDR1 is MGHRA and CDR2 is YSYEKL. CDR3 length equals 14 residues. Trimming removed 0 bases at V and 2 bases at J, with 8 bases between. The CDR3 is CASSQDQLTYEQYF. The CDR3 nucleotides are TGCGCCAGCAGCCAAGATCAGCTAACCTACGAGCAGTACTTC.

For this clone: In the same sample, other DNA sequences code for this CDR3. The V and J genes are TRBV6-5 and TRBJ1-1; 10 bases are a match to TRBD1. The CDR3 spans 15 residues. Germline CDR1 reads MNHEY; CDR2 reads SVGAGI. V trimming: 3 bases; J trimming: 4 bases; junction bases outside the gene matches: 5. The CDR3 region is CASSYSWTGGTEAFF. CDR3 in DNA: TGTGCCAGCAGTTATTCATGGACAGGGGGCACTGAAGCTTTCTTT.

In its sample, this clone was seen a few times. This chain links TRBV6-4 with TRBJ2-2; D uncertain. Trimming stripped 9 bases from V and 5 bases from J, with 13 bases between. Germline assignment: CDR1 MRHNA and CDR2 SNTAGT. CDR3 length: 13 amino acids. In DNA form, the CDR3 reads TGTGCCAGTTCGCCCAGGACGACCGGGGAGCTGTTTTTT. Amino acid sequence: CASSPRTTGELFF.

This chain connects TRBV7-3 to TRBJ1-6; no firm D call. The CDR3 runs to 13 residues. Germline CDR1 reads SGHTA; CDR2 reads FQGTGA. The V end was cut by 10 bases, the J end by 7 bases, with 14 bases between. The CDR3 DNA reads TGTGCCACCTCGAGCTCCCAGAATTCACCCCTCCACTTT. Translating gives CATSSSQNSPLHF.

In its sample, this clone was seen a few times. As DNA, the CDR3 is TGTGCCAGCACCGACAGCCAAGAGACCCAGTACTTC. Its protein is CASTDSQETQYF. The gene calls are TRBV6-6 and TRBJ2-5, with TRBD1 as a possible D gene (5 bases). This CDR3 has 12 residues. Per the germline V gene, CDR1 is MNHNY and CDR2 is SVGAGI (reference sequence). V lost 7 bases and J lost 1, with 7 bases in between.

The chain carries TRBV7-8 and TRBJ1-2; 8 positions match TRBD1. Germline V lookup: CDR1 SGHVS, CDR2 FQNEAQ. Trimming removed 4 bases from V and 0 bases from J; junction bases left unmatched: 7. This CDR3 is 16 amino acids long. The CDR3 nucleotides read TGTGCCAGCAGCTACCGGACAGGGTTGGCTAACTATGGCTACACCTTC. The encoded protein is CASSYRTGLANYGYTF.

This sequence joins TRBV27 and TRBJ2-7; D possibly uses TRBD1 or TRBD2 (6 bases each). Germline CDR1 and CDR2: MNHEY and SMNVEV (reference sequence). The CDR3 contains 17 residues. Trimming removed 3 bases at V and 6 bases at J, with 24 bases between. CDR3 nucleotides: TGTGCCAGCAGTTTCCTGGGTTTGGGGGGCCCCCGGGGCGAGCAGTACTTC. Translation: CASSFLGLGGPRGEQYF.

This chain joins TRBV6-1 and TRBJ2-2, with 7 bases fitting TRBD1. The CDR3 contains 15 residues. Germline V lookup: CDR1 MNHNS, CDR2 SASEGT. After removal of 5 bases from V and 3 bases from J, the junction contained 6 bases not matched to a gene. CDR3 in amino acids: CASSLLTGHTGELFF. CDR3 nucleotides: TGTGCCAGCAGTTTACTGACAGGGCACACCGGGGAGCTGTTTTTT.

The chain uses TRBV2 and TRBJ1-6; D unresolved. V was shortened by 8 bases and J by 8 bases, with 22 bases between the two germline ends. The CDR3 has 16 amino acids. CDR1 is SNHLY, CDR2 FYNNEI, per germline. As DNA, the CDR3 is TGTGCCAGCTCTCGAAACCGGCGTGAAGTTGATTCACCCCTCCACTTT. Amino acids: CASSRNRREVDSPLHF.

The chain employs TRBV5-5 and TRBJ2-3; 7 positions match TRBD2. Germline V CDR1 and CDR2: SGHKS, YYEKEE (reference sequence). The length of the CDR3 is 15 residues. The V segment lost 4 bases and the J segment 0 bases; nucleotides outside the gene matches: 5. The CDR3 DNA reads TGTGCCAGCAGCAAAGCGGGACCCAGCACAGATACGCAGTATTTT. Amino acids: CASSKAGPSTDTQYF.